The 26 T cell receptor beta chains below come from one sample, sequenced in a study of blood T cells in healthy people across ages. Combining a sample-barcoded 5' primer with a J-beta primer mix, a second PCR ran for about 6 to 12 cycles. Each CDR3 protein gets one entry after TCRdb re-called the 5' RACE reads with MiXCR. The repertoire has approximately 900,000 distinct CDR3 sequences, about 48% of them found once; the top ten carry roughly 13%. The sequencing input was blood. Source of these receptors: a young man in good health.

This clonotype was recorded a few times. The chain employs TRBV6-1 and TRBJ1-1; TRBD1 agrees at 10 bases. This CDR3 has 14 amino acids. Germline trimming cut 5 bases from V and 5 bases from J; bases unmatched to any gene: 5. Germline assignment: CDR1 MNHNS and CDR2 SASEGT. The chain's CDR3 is CASSLDRGSTEAFF. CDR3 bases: TGTGCCAGCAGTTTGGACAGGGGGAGTACTGAAGCTTTCTTT.

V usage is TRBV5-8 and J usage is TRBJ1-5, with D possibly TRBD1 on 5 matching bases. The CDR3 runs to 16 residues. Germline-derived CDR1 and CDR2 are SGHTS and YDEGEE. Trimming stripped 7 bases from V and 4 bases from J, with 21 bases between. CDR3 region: CASGVGTELPNQPQHF. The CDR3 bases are TGTGCCAGCGGCGTTGGGACCGAGCTCCCGAATCAGCCCCAGCATTTT.

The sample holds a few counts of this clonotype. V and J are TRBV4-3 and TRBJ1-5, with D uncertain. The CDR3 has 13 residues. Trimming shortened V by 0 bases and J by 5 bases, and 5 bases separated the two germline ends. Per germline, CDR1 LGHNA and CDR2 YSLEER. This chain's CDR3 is CASSQDNYQPQHF. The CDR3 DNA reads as TGCGCCAGCAGCCAAGATAATTATCAGCCCCAGCATTTT.

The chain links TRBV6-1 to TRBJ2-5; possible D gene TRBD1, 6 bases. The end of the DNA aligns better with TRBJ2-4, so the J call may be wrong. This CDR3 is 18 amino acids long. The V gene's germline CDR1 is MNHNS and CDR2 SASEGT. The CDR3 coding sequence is TGTGCCAGCAGCCGCAAAGTCCGTCCCGGGACATCTTCGAACATTCAGTACTTC. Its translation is CASSRKVRPGTSSNIQYF.

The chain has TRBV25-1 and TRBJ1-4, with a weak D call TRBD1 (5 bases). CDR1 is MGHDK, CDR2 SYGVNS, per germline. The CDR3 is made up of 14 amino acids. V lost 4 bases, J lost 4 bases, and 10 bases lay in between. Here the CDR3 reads CASSGGFGNEKLFF. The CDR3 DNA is TGTGCCAGCAGTGGGGGGTTCGGTAATGAAAAACTGTTTTTT.

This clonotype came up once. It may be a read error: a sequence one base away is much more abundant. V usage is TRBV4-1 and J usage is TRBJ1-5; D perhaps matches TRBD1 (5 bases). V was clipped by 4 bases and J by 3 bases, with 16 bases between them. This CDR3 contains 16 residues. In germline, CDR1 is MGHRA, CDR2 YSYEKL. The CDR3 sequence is CASSRGTSVLNQPQHF. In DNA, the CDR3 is TGCGCCAGCAGCCGCGGGACGAGCGTCCTCAATCAGCCCCAGCATTTT.

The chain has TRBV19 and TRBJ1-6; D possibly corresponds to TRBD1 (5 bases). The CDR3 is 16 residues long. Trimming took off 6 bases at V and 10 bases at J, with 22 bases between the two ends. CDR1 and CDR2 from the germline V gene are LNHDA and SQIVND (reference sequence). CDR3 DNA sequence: TGTGCCAGTAGCCGCCCACAGGAGTTGGTTGGGTCACCCCTCCACTTT. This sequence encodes CASSRPQELVGSPLHF. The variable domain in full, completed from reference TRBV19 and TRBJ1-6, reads DGGITQSPKYLFRKEGQNVTLSCEQNLNHDAMYWYRQDPGQGLRLIYYSQIVNDFQKGDIAEGYSVSREKKESFPLTVTSAQKNPTAFYLCASSRPQELVGSPLHFGNGTRLTVT.

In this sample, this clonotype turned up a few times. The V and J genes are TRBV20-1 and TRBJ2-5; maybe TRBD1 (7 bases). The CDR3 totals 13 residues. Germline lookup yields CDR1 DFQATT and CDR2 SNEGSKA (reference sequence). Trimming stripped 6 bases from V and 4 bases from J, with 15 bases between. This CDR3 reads CSAQGDFLETQYF. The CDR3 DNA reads TGCAGTGCCCAGGGGGACTTCTTAGAGACCCAGTACTTC.

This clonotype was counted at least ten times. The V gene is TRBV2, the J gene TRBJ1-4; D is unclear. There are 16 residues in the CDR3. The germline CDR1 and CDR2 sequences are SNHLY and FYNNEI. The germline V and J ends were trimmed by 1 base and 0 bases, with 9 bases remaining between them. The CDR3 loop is CASSEVGRATNEKLFF. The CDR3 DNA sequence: TGTGCCAGCAGTGAAGTTGGGAGAGCAACTAATGAAAAACTGTTTTTT.

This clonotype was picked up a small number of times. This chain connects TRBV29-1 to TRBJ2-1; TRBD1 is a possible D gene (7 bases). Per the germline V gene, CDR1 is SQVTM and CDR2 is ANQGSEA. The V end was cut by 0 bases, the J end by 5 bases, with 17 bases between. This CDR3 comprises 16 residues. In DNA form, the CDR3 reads TGCAGCGTTGAAGATCTTGCGTCAGGGGGGAACAATGAGCAGTTCTTC. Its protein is CSVEDLASGGNNEQFF.

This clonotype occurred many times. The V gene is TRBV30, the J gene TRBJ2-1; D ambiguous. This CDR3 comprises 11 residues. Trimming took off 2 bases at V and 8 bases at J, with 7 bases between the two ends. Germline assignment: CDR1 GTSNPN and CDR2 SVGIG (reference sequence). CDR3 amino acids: CAWSHIHEQFF. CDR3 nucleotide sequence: TGTGCCTGGAGTCATATCCATGAGCAGTTCTTC.

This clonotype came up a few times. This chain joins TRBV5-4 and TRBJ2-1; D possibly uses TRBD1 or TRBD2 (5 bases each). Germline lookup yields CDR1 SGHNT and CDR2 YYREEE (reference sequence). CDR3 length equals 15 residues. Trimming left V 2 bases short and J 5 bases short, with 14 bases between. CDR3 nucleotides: TGTGCCAGCAGCTTAGGTGAGGGACGGCACAATGAGCAGTTCTTC. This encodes CASSLGEGRHNEQFF. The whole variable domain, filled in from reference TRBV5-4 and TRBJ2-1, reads ETGVTQSPTHLIKTRGQQVTLRCSSQSGHNTVSWYQQALGQGPQFIFQYYREEENGRGNFPPRFSGLQFPNYSSELNVNALELDDSALYLCASSLGEGRHNEQFFGPGTRLTVL.

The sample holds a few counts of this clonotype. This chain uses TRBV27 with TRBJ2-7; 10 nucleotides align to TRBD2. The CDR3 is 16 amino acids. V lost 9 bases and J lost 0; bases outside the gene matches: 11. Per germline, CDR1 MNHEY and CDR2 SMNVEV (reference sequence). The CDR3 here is CASRLNSGGLSYEQYF. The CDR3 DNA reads TGTGCCAGTAGGCTGAATAGCGGGGGGCTCTCCTACGAGCAGTACTTC.

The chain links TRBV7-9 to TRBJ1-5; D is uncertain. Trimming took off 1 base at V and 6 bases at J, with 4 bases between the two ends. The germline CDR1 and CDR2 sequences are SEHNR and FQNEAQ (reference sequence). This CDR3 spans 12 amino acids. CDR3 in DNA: TGTGCCAGCAGCTTAGTTAGTCAGCCCCAGCATTTT. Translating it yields CASSLVSQPQHF.

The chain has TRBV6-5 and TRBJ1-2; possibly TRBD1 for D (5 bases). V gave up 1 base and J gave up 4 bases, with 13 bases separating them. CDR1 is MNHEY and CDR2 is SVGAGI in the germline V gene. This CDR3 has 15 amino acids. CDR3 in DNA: TGTGCCAGCAGTTACTTCGCCTCCGGGGGCTATGGCTACACCTTC. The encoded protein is CASSYFASGGYGYTF.

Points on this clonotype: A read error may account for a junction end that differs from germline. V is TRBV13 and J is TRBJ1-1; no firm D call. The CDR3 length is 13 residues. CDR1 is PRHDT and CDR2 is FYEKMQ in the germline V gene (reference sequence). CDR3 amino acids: CANSMMVNTEAFF. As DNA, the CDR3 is TGTGCCAACAGCATGATGGTAAACACTGAAGCTTTCTTT.

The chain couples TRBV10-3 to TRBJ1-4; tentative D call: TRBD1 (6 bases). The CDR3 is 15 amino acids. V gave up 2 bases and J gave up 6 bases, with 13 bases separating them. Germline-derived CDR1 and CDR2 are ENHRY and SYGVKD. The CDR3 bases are TGTGCCATCAGTGAGAGGGGGGCCACTCATGAAAAACTGTTTTTT. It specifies CAISERGATHEKLFF.

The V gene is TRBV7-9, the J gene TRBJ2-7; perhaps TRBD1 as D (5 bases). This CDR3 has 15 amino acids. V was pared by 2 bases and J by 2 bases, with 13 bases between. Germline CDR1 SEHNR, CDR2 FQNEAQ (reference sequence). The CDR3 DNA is TGTGCCAGCAGCTTACCGCAGGGCAGTCCCTACGAGCAGTACTTC. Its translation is CASSLPQGSPYEQYF.

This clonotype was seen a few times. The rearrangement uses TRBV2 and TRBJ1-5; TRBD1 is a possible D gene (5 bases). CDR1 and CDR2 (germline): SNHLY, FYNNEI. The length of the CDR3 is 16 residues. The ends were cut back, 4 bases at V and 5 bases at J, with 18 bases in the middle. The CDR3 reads CASSVVIRTTYQPQHF. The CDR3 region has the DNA TGTGCCAGCAGTGTTGTGATCCGGACAACGTATCAGCCCCAGCATTTT.

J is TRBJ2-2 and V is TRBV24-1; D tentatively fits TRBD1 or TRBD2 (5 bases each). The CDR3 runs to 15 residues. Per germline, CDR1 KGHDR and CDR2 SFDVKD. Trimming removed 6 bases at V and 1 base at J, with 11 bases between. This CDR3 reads CATSRRGVNTGELFF. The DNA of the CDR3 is TGTGCCACCAGTCGTCGAGGGGTGAACACCGGGGAGCTGTTTTTT.

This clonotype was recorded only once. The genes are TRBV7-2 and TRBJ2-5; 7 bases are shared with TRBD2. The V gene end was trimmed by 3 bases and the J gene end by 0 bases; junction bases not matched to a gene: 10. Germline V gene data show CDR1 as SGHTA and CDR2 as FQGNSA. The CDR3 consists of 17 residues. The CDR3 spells CASSFRSGESYQETQYF. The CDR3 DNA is TGTGCCAGCAGCTTCCGAAGCGGGGAGTCCTACCAAGAGACCCAGTACTTC.

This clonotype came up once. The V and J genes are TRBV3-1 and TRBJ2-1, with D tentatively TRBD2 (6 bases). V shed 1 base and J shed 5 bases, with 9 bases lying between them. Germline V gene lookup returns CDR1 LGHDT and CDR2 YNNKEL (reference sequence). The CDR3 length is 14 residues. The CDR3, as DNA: TGTGCCAGCAGCCAAGTTCGGGGGAACAATGAGCAGTTCTTC. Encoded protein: CASSQVRGNNEQFF.

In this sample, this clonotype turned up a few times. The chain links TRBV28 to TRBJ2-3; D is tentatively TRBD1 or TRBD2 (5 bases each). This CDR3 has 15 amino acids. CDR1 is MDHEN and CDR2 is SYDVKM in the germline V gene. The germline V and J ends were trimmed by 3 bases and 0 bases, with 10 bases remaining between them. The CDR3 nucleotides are TGTGCCAGCAGTTTCGGGGCCCAAAGCACAGATACGCAGTATTTT. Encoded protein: CASSFGAQSTDTQYF.

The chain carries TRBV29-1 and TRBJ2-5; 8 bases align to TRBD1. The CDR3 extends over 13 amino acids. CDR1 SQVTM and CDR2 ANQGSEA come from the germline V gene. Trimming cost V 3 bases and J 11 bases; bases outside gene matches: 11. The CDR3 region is CSVETDREDEQYF. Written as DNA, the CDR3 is TGCAGCGTTGAGACGGACAGGGAAGATGAGCAGTACTTC. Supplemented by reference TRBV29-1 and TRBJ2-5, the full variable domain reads SAVISQKPSRDICQRGTSLTIQCQVDSQVTMMFWYRQQPGQSLTLIATANQGSEATYESGFVIDKFPISRPNLTFSTLTVSNMSPEDSSIYLCSVETDREDEQYFGPGTRLLVL.

CDR3 region: CAISGTGNGYGYTF. In nucleotides, the CDR3 is TGTGCCATCAGTGGAACAGGGAATGGCTATGGCTACACCTTC. The chain is built from TRBV10-3 and TRBJ1-2; a weak D match, TRBD1 (6 bases). The CDR3 is 14 amino acids. Trimming pared 4 bases from V and 4 bases from J, leaving 13 bases between. Germline V gene sequence: CDR1 ENHRY, CDR2 SYGVKD.

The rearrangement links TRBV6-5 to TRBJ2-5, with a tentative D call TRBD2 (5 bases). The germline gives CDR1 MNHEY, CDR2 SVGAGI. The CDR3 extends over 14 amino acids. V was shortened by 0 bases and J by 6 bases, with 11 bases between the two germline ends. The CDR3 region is CASSYSASTQTQYF. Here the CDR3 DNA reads TGTGCCAGCAGTTACTCGGCTAGCACACAGACCCAGTACTTC.